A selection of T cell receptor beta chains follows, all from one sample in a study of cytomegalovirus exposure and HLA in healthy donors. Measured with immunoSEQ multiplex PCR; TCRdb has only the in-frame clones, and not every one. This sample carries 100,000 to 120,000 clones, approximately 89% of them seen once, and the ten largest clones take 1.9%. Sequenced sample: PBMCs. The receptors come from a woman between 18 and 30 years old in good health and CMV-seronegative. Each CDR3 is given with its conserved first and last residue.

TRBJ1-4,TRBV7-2,CASSFGGQGEKLFF
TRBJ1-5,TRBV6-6,CASSYREAGQPQHF
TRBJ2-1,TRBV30,CAWTSGNGDEQFF
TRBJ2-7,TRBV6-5,CASSGGYEQYF
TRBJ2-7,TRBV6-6,CASSWGTGAAYEQYF
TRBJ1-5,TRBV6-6,CASSLADNNQPQHF
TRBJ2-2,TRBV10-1,CASSVGGDTGELFF
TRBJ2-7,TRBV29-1,CSVGGQFSYEQYF
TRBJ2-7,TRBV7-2,CASSSQRDIPFYEQYF
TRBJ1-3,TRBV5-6,CASNLGRAGNTIYF
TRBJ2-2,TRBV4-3,CASSQLLSGQGIGELFF
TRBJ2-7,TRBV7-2,CASSLGASGTYEQYF
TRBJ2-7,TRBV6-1,CASSARSGTSGLYEQYF
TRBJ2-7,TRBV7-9,CASSLTTSPYEQYF
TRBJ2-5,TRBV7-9,CASSFGGTRMKTQYF
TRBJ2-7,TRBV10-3,CAISERAGEWYEQYF
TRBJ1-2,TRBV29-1,CSARLGQDYGYTF
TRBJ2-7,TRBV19,CASSIGRGDYEQYF
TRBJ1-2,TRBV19,CASSRFTVTSDNYGYTF
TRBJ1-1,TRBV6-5,CASSYTLGNLNTEAFF
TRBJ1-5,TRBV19,CASSIAPGYQPQHF
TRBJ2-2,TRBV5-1,CASSREASGIGELFF
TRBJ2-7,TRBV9,CASSIELAGVHEQYF
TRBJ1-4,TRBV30,CAWSDAWTVTNEKLFF
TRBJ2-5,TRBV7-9,CASSSGTSGQETQYF
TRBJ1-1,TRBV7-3,CASSVGTGNTEAFF
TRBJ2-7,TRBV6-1,CASSVSGTGSYEQYF
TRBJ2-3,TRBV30,CAWTKTGGAGDTQYF
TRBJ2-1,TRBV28,CASYPMGGPSSYNEQFF
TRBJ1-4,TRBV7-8,CASSSWTGKTEKLFF
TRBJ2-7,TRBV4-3,CASSQDTAGRYEQYF
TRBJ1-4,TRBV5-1,CASSSGIGEKLFF
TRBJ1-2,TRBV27,CASSLHHGPQIF
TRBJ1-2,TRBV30,CAWSEDRGSLGYGYTF
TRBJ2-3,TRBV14,CASSQKGQDTDTQYF
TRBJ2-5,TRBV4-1,CASSQGRSLETQYF
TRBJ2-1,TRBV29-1,CSVVGLASNNEQFF
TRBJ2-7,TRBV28,CASRGDRERTSYEQYF
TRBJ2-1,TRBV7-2,CASSLAPSGNNEQFF
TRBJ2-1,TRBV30,CAWSSGTGGNEQFF
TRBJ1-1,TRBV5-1,CASSFTGPTEAFF
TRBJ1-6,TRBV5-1,CASSLVVATVNSPLHF
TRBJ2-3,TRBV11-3,CASSLGTRESTDTQYF
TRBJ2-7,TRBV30,CAWSVGGEDEQYF
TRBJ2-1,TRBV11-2,CASSFGTGRIRSEFF
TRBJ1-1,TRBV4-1,CASSPGTGTLNTEAFF
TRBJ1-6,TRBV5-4,CASSSGGPSSYNSPLHF
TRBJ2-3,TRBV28,CASSLIHLAPPDTQYF
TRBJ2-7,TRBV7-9,CASSLAPGQDYEQYF
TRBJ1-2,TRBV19,CASSMGPANYGYTF
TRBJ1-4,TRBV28,CAVDTFNEKLFF
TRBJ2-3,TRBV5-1,CASSLLVARGTDTQYF
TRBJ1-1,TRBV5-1,CASSLGAREAFF
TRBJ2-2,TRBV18,CASSPDRNTGELFF